This T cell receptor (beta chain) was captured by sequencing in a study of OX40 agonist ivuxolimab in advanced cancers. Generated by immunoSEQ multiplex PCR, the TCRdb table keeps only in-frame clones and is missing some. The sample carries about 49,000 clones, over 60% recorded once. Exclusion of a patient followed from autoimmune disease history or systemic immunosuppression. The length of the CDR3 is 17 residues. Germline CDR1 is LNHDA and CDR2 is SQIVND (reference sequence). The ends were cut back, 5 bases at V and 3 bases at J, with 19 bases in the middle. This receptor was identified in an adult with an advanced solid tumor such as melanoma, head and neck, liver or kidney cancer. This specimen consisted of CD4+ or CD8+ T cells sorted from blood, obtained in a trial of the OX40 agonist ivuxolimab. The chain has TRBV19 and TRBJ2-2; possibly TRBD2 for D (6 bases). The DNA for the CDR3 is TGTGCCAGTAGTCACAAGCCTCCGGGACTCGACACCGGGGAGCTGTTTTTT. Its protein product is CASSHKPPGLDTGELFF.